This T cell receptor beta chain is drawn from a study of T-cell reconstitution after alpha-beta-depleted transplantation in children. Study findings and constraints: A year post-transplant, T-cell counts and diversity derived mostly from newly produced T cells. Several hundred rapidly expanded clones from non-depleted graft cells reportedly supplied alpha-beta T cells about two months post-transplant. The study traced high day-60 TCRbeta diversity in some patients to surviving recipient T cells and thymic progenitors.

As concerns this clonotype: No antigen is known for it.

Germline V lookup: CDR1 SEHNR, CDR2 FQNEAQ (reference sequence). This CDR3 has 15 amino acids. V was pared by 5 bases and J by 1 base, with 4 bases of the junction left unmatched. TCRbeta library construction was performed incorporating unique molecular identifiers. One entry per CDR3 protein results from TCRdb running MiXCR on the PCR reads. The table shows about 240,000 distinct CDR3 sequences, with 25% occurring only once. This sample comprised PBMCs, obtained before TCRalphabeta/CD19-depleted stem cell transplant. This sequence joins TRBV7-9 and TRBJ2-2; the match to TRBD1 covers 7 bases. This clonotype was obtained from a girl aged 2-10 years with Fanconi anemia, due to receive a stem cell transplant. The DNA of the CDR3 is TGTGCCAGCAGCCCGGGACAGCAGAACACCGGGGAGCTGTTTTTT. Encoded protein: CASSPGQQNTGELFF.